These 26 T cell receptor beta chains share one sample of origin, sequenced in a study of shared clonotypes between healthy human individuals. Using immunoSEQ multiplex PCR, the repertoire was profiled, and TCRdb retains in-frame clones only, with some absent. The sample lists approximately 650,000 clones, over 95% seen once, with 0.1% to 0.11% in the top ten. CD45RO-negative CD8 cells positively selected for CCR7 made up the naive population, which excluded terminally differentiated effector memory CD45RA+ cells. Sequencing was performed on naive CD8+ T cells sorted from blood. These receptors came from a woman in her twenties or thirties in good health.

The chain is built from TRBV4-1 and TRBJ1-4; no firm D call. V dropped 4 bases and J dropped 0 bases, with 12 bases sitting between them. CDR1 and CDR2 from the germline V gene are MGHRA and YSYEKL. The length of the CDR3 is 16 residues. The DNA for the CDR3 is TGCGCCAGCAGCCCCCCTGTAGCCTCAACTAATGAAAAACTGTTTTTT. It yields the protein CASSPPVASTNEKLFF.

V gene TRBV9 combines with J gene TRBJ2-7, with D perhaps assigned TRBD1 or TRBD2 (5 bases each). This CDR3 comprises 14 residues. Looked up from germline, CDR1 is SGDLS and CDR2 is YYNGEE. The V end was cut by 2 bases, the J end by 3 bases, with 12 bases between. The DNA for the CDR3 is TGTGCCAGCAGCGTCCGGGACGGTAACTACGAGCAGTACTTC. This codes for CASSVRDGNYEQYF.

With regard to this clone: The same CDR3 can be traced to other DNA sequences in this sample. V usage is TRBV7-9 and J usage is TRBJ2-7; maybe TRBD1 (5 bases). CDR3 length: 13 amino acids. Germline loops: CDR1 SEHNR, CDR2 FQNEAQ (reference sequence). V was cut by 3 bases and J by 0 bases, with 6 bases left in between. CDR3 nucleotides: TGTGCCAGCAGCTTCGACAGCTCCTACGAGCAGTACTTC. Protein sequence: CASSFDSSYEQYF.

V and J are TRBV19 and TRBJ1-6, with 7 bases that match TRBD1. Unmatched junction bases numbered 8, after V lost 10 bases and J lost 8 bases. The germline gives CDR1 LNHDA, CDR2 SQIVND (reference sequence). The CDR3 has 13 amino acids. Here the CDR3 DNA reads TGTGCCATCCCAGGACAGGAGTATTCACCCCTCCACTTT. Protein: CAIPGQEYSPLHF.

The chain uses TRBV6-1 and TRBJ2-2; 9 bases line up with TRBD2. V shed 1 base, J shed 9 bases, and the junction held 9 bases outside the gene matches. The germline CDR1 and CDR2 sequences are MNHNS and SASEGT. This CDR3 is built from 16 residues. The CDR3 protein is CASSEEGSGRIRELFF. The CDR3 nucleotides read TGTGCCAGCAGTGAAGAGGGTAGCGGGAGAATCAGGGAGCTGTTTTTT.

This clone was observed a single time. This chain uses TRBV9 with TRBJ2-7; 7 bases agree with TRBD2. Germline CDR1 and CDR2: SGDLS and YYNGEE. The CDR3 is made up of 16 amino acids. V shed 5 bases, J shed 0 bases, and the junction held 11 bases outside the gene matches. CDR3 in DNA: TGTGCCAGCAGTGCGTCGGCGGGAGTGGGCTCCTACGAGCAGTACTTC. Protein sequence: CASSASAGVGSYEQYF.

This rearrangement joins TRBV9 to TRBJ2-3; D is uncertain. V dropped 3 bases and J dropped 4 bases, with 18 bases sitting between them. The germline CDR1 and CDR2 sequences are SGDLS and YYNGEE. The CDR3 is made up of 16 amino acids. CDR3 residues: CASSAARRPGADTQYF. CDR3 DNA sequence: TGTGCCAGCAGCGCAGCTAGGCGCCCTGGGGCAGATACGCAGTATTTT.

This clone was seen only a few times. V usage is TRBV5-6 and J usage is TRBJ2-7, with 8 bases matching TRBD2. The CDR3 consists of 14 residues. The germline V gene encodes CDR1 SGHDT and CDR2 YYEEEE. After removal of 2 bases from V and 6 bases from J, the junction contained 7 bases not matched to a gene. CDR3 coding DNA: TGTGCCAGCAGCTTTACAGCGGGAGCTTTCGAGCAGTACTTC. It codes for CASSFTAGAFEQYF. Full variable domain (missing parts from reference TRBV5-6 and TRBJ2-7): DAGVTQSPTHLIKTRGQQVTLRCSPKSGHDTVSWYQQALGQGPQFIFQYYEEEERQRGNFPDRFSGHQFPNYSSELNVNALLLGDSALYLCASSFTAGAFEQYFGPGTRLTVT.

This chain joins TRBV28 and TRBJ1-1, with D uncertain. The CDR3 is made up of 14 amino acids. The V and J ends lost 3 bases and 2 bases respectively, with 10 bases between them. The germline CDR1 and CDR2 sequences are MDHEN and SYDVKM. The CDR3 loop is CASSFLYGNTEAFF. In nucleotides, the CDR3 is TGTGCCAGCAGTTTTCTTTACGGCAACACTGAAGCTTTCTTT. Filled out from reference TRBV28 and TRBJ1-1, the complete variable domain reads DVKVTQSSRYLVKRTGEKVFLECVQDMDHENMFWYRQDPGLGLRLIYFSYDVKMKEKGDIPEGYSVSREKKERFSLILESASTNQTSMYLCASSFLYGNTEAFFGQGTRLTVV.

The chain recombines TRBV13 with TRBJ2-5, with D possibly being TRBD1 or TRBD2 (5 bases each). Deletions cut 2 bases from V and 4 bases from J, with 17 bases between. This CDR3 is built from 16 residues. Per the germline V gene, CDR1 is PRHDT and CDR2 is FYEKMQ (reference sequence). In nucleotides, the CDR3 is TGTGCCAGCAGCTTACGTGTTGAGGGGTCTGGAGAGACCCAGTACTTC. Its translation: CASSLRVEGSGETQYF.

The chain is built from TRBV5-4 and TRBJ2-7; D is unresolved. The CDR3 spans 14 residues. V gave up 0 bases and J gave up 7 bases, with 14 bases separating them. Germline loops: CDR1 SGHNT, CDR2 YYREEE (reference sequence). The CDR3 here is CASSLGDTPGEQYF. Here the CDR3 DNA reads TGTGCCAGCAGCTTGGGAGACACCCCTGGGGAGCAGTACTTC.

The V and J genes are TRBV4-1 and TRBJ2-2; D is unresolved. The CDR3 consists of 17 residues. Deletions cut 3 bases from V and 0 bases from J, with 14 bases between. CDR1 is MGHRA and CDR2 is YSYEKL in the germline V gene. This chain's CDR3 is CASSHRKTGTNTGELFF. The DNA for the CDR3 is TGCGCCAGCAGCCACCGAAAGACTGGGACGAACACCGGGGAGCTGTTTTTT.

This chain's CDR3 is CASSALAGGPGNEQFF. The DNA of the CDR3 is TGTGCCAGCAGTGCACTAGCGGGAGGGCCTGGGAATGAGCAGTTCTTC. The chain is built from TRBV6-1 and TRBJ2-1; TRBD2 agrees at 13 bases. CDR1 MNHNS and CDR2 SASEGT come from the germline V gene. Germline trimming cut 4 bases from V and 7 bases from J; bases unmatched to any gene: 7. The CDR3 covers 16 residues.

The J gene is TRBJ2-7, the V gene TRBV7-6; either TRBD1 or TRBD2 may supply D (6 bases each). The germline V gene has CDR1 SGHVS and CDR2 FNYEAQ. This CDR3 has 15 residues. V lost 4 bases to trimming and J lost 6 bases, with 19 bases between them. As DNA, the CDR3 is TGTGCCAGCAGCTCGCGGGACACCCAAGGTGGCGAGCAGTACTTC. It encodes CASSSRDTQGGEQYF.

The chain carries TRBV29-1 and TRBJ2-2; D remains ambiguous. Germline-derived CDR1 and CDR2 are SQVTM and ANQGSEA. V lost 4 bases and J lost 4, with 7 bases in between. There are 12 residues in the CDR3. CDR3 bases: TGCAGCGTTGGTCTTGGCACCGGGGAGCTGTTTTTT. Protein product: CSVGLGTGELFF.

This sequence joins TRBV5-4 and TRBJ1-1; D might be TRBD1 (6 bases). Germline CDR1 and CDR2: SGHNT and YYREEE (reference sequence). The CDR3 has 14 amino acids. V lost 1 base and J lost 4, with 11 bases in between. For the CDR3, the DNA is TGTGCCAGCAGCTTGCAGGGGCTCGGCACTGAAGCTTTCTTT. This encodes CASSLQGLGTEAFF.

The rearrangement links TRBV4-1 to TRBJ2-1; 7 nucleotides agree with TRBD2. Germline V lookup: CDR1 MGHRA, CDR2 YSYEKL. There are 15 residues in the CDR3. The V and J ends lost 0 bases and 6 bases, in that order; junction bases with no gene match: 5. CDR3 coding DNA: TGCGCCAGCAGCCAAGATGACGGGAGGTTCAATGAGCAGTTCTTC. Translation gives CASSQDDGRFNEQFF.

This clone was recorded only once. This rearrangement joins TRBV13 to TRBJ1-1, with D hard to call. The CDR3 extends over 14 amino acids. Germline V gene sequence: CDR1 PRHDT, CDR2 FYEKMQ (reference sequence). V lost 1 base and J 0 bases, leaving 6 bases between the germline ends. CDR3 protein: CASSLASMNTEAFF. CDR3 bases: TGTGCCAGCAGCTTAGCCAGCATGAACACTGAAGCTTTCTTT.

This clone has a single count. This chain connects TRBV15 to TRBJ2-3, with 7 bases identical to TRBD2. V trimming: 2 bases; J trimming: 3 bases; junction bases outside the gene matches: 5. Germline assignment: CDR1 LNHNV and CDR2 YYDKDF (reference sequence). This CDR3 region has 15 residues. The CDR3 region has the DNA TGTGCCACCAGCAGAAGTCGGCGGGAGACAGATACGCAGTATTTT. This sequence encodes CATSRSRRETDTQYF.

The gene calls are TRBV27 and TRBJ2-1; 11 bases are shared with TRBD2. With 6 bases clipped from V and 7 bases from J, the junction kept 8 bases outside the gene matches. The CDR3 totals 15 residues. Germline CDR1 reads MNHEY; CDR2 reads SMNVEV (reference sequence). CDR3 residues: CASSPGTSGWNEQFF. DNA for the CDR3: TGTGCCAGCAGCCCCGGGACTAGCGGTTGGAATGAGCAGTTCTTC.

This chain links TRBV9 with TRBJ1-3; the D gene is possibly TRBD1 (6 bases). Germline CDR1 SGDLS, CDR2 YYNGEE. This CDR3 region has 14 residues. Trimming removed 6 bases at V and 0 bases at J, with 10 bases between. The chain's CDR3 is CASTPDSSGNTIYF. The DNA for the CDR3 is TGTGCCAGCACCCCGGACAGCTCTGGAAACACCATATATTTT.

Only one count was recorded for this clone. The V call is TRBV13, the J call TRBJ2-2; 8 bases agree with TRBD1. The CDR3 is 14 amino acids. The V and J ends lost 4 bases and 3 bases, in that order; junction bases with no gene match: 1. Germline values: CDR1 PRHDT, CDR2 FYEKMQ (reference sequence). The CDR3 sequence is CASSYRGDTGELFF. As DNA, the CDR3 is TGTGCCAGCAGCTACAGGGGGGACACCGGGGAGCTGTTTTTT.

The V and J genes are TRBV19 and TRBJ1-4; TRBD1 might be the D (5 bases). This CDR3 spans 16 amino acids. The germline gives CDR1 LNHDA, CDR2 SQIVND (reference sequence). V shed 5 bases and J shed 6 bases, with 19 bases lying between them. The chain's CDR3 is CASSPGLTDSDEKLFF. The CDR3, as DNA: TGTGCCAGTAGTCCGGGACTAACCGACTCGGATGAAAAACTGTTTTTT.

CDR3: CASSLLGENEKLFF. The CDR3, as DNA: TGTGCCAGCAGTTTATTAGGAGAGAATGAAAAACTGTTTTTT. The chain employs TRBV27 and TRBJ1-4; D is unclear. The CDR3 runs to 14 residues. V lost 1 base to trimming and J lost 5 bases, with 8 bases between them. Germline V gene sequence: CDR1 MNHEY, CDR2 SMNVEV (reference sequence).

This sequence joins TRBV5-1 and TRBJ2-7, with D hard to call. The germline V gene encodes CDR1 SGHRS and CDR2 YFSETQ. This CDR3 has 11 residues. Deletions cut 0 bases from V and 6 bases from J, with 4 bases between. The CDR3: CASSLDGEQYF. The DNA of the CDR3 is TGCGCCAGCAGCTTGGATGGCGAGCAGTACTTC.

The chain recombines TRBV4-1 with TRBJ2-1; 13 bases match TRBD2. Germline CDR1 and CDR2: MGHRA and YSYEKL. After removal of 4 bases from V and 4 bases from J, the junction contained 10 bases not matched to a gene. The CDR3 loop spans 18 amino acids. CDR3 loop: CASSRLAGGEGLYNEQFF. As DNA, the CDR3 is TGCGCCAGCAGCCGACTAGCGGGAGGAGAGGGTCTTTACAATGAGCAGTTCTTC.